This TCR beta chain was profiled in a study of cytomegalovirus exposure and HLA in healthy donors. The study, taken as a whole, reports: TCR beta V- and J-gene trimming, according to a later analysis, was linked to a missense DCLRE1C variant.

In germline, CDR1 is SNHLY, CDR2 FYNNEI. The ends were cut back, 5 bases at V and 4 bases at J, with 4 bases in the middle. The CDR3 contains 11 residues. Comments on this clone: Antigen unknown.

It was with 60 Vbeta and 13 Jbeta primers that the PCR ran. TCRdb's copy holds only in-frame clones and misses some; the assay was immunoSEQ multiplex PCR. The table lists 250,000 or so clones, around 81% of them singletons. This chain links TRBV2 with TRBJ2-3; no clear D gene. The clonotype was recovered from a woman aged 55-75 years in good health and CMV-seropositive. The sample taken for sequencing was PBMCs. The CDR3 DNA follows: TGTGCCAGCAGTTACTCAGATACGCAGTATTTT. Amino acids: CASSYSDTQYF.